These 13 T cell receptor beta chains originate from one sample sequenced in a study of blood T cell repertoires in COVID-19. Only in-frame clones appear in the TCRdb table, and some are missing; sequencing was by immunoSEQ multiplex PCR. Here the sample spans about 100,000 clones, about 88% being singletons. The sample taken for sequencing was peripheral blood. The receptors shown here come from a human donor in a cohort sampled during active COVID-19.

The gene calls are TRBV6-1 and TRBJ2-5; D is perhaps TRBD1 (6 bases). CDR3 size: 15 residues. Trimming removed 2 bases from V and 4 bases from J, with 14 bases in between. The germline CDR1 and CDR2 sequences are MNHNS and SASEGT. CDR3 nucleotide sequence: TGTGCCAGCAGTGAACTTTACAGGGCCCCAGAGACCCAGTACTTC. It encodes CASSELYRAPETQYF.

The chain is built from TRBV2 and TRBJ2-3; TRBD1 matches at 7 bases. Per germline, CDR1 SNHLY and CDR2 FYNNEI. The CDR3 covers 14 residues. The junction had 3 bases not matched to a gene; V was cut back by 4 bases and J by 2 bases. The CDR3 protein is CASSAQGVTDTQYF. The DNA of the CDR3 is TGTGCCAGCAGTGCGCAGGGGGTCACAGATACGCAGTATTTT.

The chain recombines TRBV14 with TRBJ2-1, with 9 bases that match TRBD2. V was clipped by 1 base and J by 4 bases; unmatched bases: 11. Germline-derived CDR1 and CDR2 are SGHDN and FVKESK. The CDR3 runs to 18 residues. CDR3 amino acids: CASSQGQGVAGVYNEQFF. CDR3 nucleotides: TGTGCCAGCAGCCAAGGTCAAGGGGTAGCGGGGGTTTACAATGAGCAGTTCTTC.

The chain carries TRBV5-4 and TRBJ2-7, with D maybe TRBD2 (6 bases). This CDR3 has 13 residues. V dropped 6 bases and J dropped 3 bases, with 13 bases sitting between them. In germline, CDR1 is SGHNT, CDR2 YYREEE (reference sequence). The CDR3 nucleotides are TGTGCCAGCAATAAGGCGGGGTTCTACGAGCAGTACTTC. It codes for CASNKAGFYEQYF.

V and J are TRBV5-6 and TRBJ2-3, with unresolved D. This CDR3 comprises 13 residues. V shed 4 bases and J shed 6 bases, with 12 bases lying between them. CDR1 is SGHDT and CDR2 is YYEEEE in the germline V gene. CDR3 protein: CASSVPSVDTQYF. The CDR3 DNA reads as TGTGCCAGCAGCGTCCCCTCGGTGGATACGCAGTATTTT.

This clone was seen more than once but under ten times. CDR3 residues: CAWSAGVRQPQHF. The CDR3 DNA follows: TGTGCCTGGAGTGCCGGGGTGCGGCAGCCCCAGCATTTT. V usage is TRBV30 and J usage is TRBJ1-5; D call uncertain. The CDR3 spans 13 residues. With 1 base removed from V and 7 bases from J, the gap between germline ends came to 11 bases. In germline, CDR1 is GTSNPN, CDR2 SVGIG (reference sequence).

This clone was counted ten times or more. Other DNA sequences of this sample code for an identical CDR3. CDR3 coding DNA: TGTGCCAGCAGCCCAACGGGGAGTGGCACTGAAGCTTTCTTT. This translates into CASSPTGSGTEAFF. The chain employs TRBV7-2 and TRBJ1-1; D is unclear. The CDR3 length is 14 residues. Between the trimmed V and J ends, which lost 5 bases and 4 bases, there was a span of 14 bases. CDR1 is SGHTA and CDR2 is FQGNSA in the germline V gene.

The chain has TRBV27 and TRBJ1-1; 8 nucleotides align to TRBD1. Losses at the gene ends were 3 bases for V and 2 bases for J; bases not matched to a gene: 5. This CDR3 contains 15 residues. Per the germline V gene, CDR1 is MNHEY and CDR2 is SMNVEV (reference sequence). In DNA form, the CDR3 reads TGTGCCAGCAGTTTTCTTGGGACAGGTAACACTGAAGCTTTCTTT. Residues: CASSFLGTGNTEAFF.

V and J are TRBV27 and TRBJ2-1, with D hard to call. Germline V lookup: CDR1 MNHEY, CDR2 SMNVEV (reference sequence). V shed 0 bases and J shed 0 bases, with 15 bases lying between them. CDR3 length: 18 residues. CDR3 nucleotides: TGTGCCAGCAGTTTATCCCCGGGTCGAGGTATCTCCTACAATGAGCAGTTCTTC. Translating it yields CASSLSPGRGISYNEQFF.

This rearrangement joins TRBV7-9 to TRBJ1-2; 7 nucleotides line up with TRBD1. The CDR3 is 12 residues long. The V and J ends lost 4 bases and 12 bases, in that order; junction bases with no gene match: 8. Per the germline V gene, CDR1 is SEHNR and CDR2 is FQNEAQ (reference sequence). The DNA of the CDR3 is TGTGCCAGCAGCTATGGGACAGCCGCTGACACCTTC. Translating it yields CASSYGTAADTF. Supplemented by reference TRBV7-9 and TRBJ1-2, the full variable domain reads DTGVSQNPRHKITKRGQNVTFRCDPISEHNRLYWYRQTLGQGPEFLTYFQNEAQLEKSRLLSDRFSAERPKGSFSTLEIQRTEQGDSAMYLCASSYGTAADTFGSGTRLTVV.

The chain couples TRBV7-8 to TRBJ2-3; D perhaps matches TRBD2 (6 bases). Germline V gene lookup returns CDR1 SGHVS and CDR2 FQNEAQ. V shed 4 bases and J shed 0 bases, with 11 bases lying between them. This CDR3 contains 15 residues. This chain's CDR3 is CASSYNSGSTDTQYF. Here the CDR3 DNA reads TGTGCCAGCAGCTATAACAGCGGGAGCACAGATACGCAGTATTTT.

The CDR3 loop is CASSSRGSSITQYF. The CDR3 DNA reads as TGTGCCAGCAGCTCGCGGGGCTCATCAATTACGCAGTATTTT. The chain links TRBV5-4 to TRBJ2-3; TRBD2 might be the D (6 bases). Germline V gene lookup returns CDR1 SGHNT and CDR2 YYREEE (reference sequence). The V end was cut by 3 bases, the J end by 8 bases, with 16 bases between. CDR3 length equals 14 residues.

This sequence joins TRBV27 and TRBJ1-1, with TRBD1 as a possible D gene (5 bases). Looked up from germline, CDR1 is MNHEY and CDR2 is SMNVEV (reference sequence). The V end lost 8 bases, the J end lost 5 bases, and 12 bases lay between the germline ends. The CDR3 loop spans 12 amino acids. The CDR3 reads CASLMGGTEAFF. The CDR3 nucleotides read TGTGCCAGCCTGATGGGGGGGACTGAAGCTTTCTTT.